The sequence of this T cell receptor (beta chain) was determined in a study of Graves' ophthalmopathy and Graves' hyperthyroidism. The study, taken as a whole, reports: Stable hyperthyroidism and ophthalmopathy were told apart by a 13-signature model, which achieved almost 90% sensitivity and almost 82% specificity. Blood also contained most of the expanded thyroid clonotypes above 0.001 frequency.

This clonotype was observed at least ten times. Antigen unknown. V was clipped by 7 bases and J by 1 base; unmatched bases: 5. This CDR3 contains 15 residues. Germline V gives CDR1 MNHEY, CDR2 SVGAGI. Patients were left out if they had other autoimmune diseases, uncontrolled infections, pregnancy or lactation. From RNA, the CDR3 regions of TCR beta chains were amplified and sequenced. HTBI-primed first-round RT-PCR preceded second-round multiplex PCR. TCRdb re-called the multiplex PCR reads through MiXCR, storing one row per CDR3 protein. Here the sample spans 450,000 or so distinct CDR3 sequences, approximately 15% being singletons.

The chain is built from TRBV6-5 and TRBJ2-5; 11 bases are a match to TRBD1. The origin of this receptor is a woman in her 30s with Graves' ophthalmopathy. Sequenced sample: blood. The CDR3 is CASNRDRGTQETQYF. The CDR3 DNA sequence: TGTGCCAGCAACCGGGACAGGGGGACCCAAGAGACCCAGTACTTC.